The present T cell receptor beta chain was sequenced within a study of T cells in Graves' hyperthyroidism and ophthalmopathy. This clonotype appeared many times. Its antigen is undetermined. Authors of the study amplified TCR beta CDR3 regions from RNA transcripts. In the first-round RT-PCR of the TCR CDR3, the HTBI primer set was used. TCRdb processed the multiplex PCR reads anew with MiXCR; each CDR3 protein has one entry. The sample gives 500,000 to 650,000 distinct CDR3 sequences, roughly 15% of which show up once; approximately 15% is in the top ten. This CDR3 has 16 amino acids. Germline V CDR1 and CDR2: SGHVS, FNYEAQ. J gave up 1 base and V 6 bases, and 10 bases lay outside the gene matches. Whole-study findings and limits: Separation of ophthalmopathy from stable hyperthyroidism was achieved by a 13 V-J model. Most clonotypes expanded in thyroid above 0.001 were likewise present in blood.

The rearrangement uses TRBV7-6 and TRBJ2-7; 9 bases are shared with TRBD2. The sample taken for sequencing was blood. This clonotype was obtained from a woman aged 40 to 50 with Graves' hyperthyroidism. CDR3 nucleotide sequence: TGTGCCAGCAGTTCACCTATAGCGGGAGAATCCTACGAGCAGTACTTC. Translating gives CASSSPIAGESYEQYF.